The rows below give T cell receptor beta chains drawn from one sample of a study of human T cells and chemical hapten exposure. TCRdb reprocessed the RACE reads via MiXCR and lists one record per CDR3 protein. The repertoire consists of under 200,000 distinct CDR3 sequences, with 25% to 35% occurring once and the leading ten covering just under 3%. The sequencing here drew on whole blood, taken in connection with sensitization to the hapten diphenylcyclopropenone (DPC). Source of these receptors: a woman aged 25 to 39 with alopecia areata. Some clones in this sample may be carry-over from other donors' samples. Each CDR3 is given with its conserved first and last residue. A D gene is named only where the DNA matches it firmly. Rows may omit the clone size; those that give it use once, few, many or a size class.

>.|TRBJ2-2|TRBV6-2/TRBV6-3|TRBD1
TGTGCCAGCGGAAGACCAGGGGGCACCGGGGAGCTGTTTTTT
CASGRPGGTGELFF
>.|TRBJ2-7|TRBV6-2/TRBV6-3|.
TGTGCCAGCAGTTTAACAGGCTTCTACGAGCAGTACTTC
CASSLTGFYEQYF
>.|TRBJ2-7|TRBV29-1|.
TGCAGCGTTGGAACTGCAGTCTACGAGCAGTACTTC
CSVGTAVYEQYF
>.|TRBJ1-5|TRBV20-1|TRBD1
TGCAGTGCTATCGGACAGGCCGGTAATCAGCCCCAGCATTTT
CSAIGQAGNQPQHF
>few|TRBJ1-1|TRBV6-5|.
TGTGCCAGCAGTTCCCCCAGGGAGAACACTGAAGCTTTCTTT
CASSSPRENTEAFF
>.|TRBJ2-7|TRBV20-1|TRBD2
TGCAGTGCTGGCGGGACTAGCGGGGTACGGGAGCAGTACTTC
CSAGGTSGVREQYF
>.|TRBJ1-1|TRBV29-1|TRBD1
TGCAGCGTTGGGGACAGGGGGGCTGAAGCTTTCTTT
CSVGDRGAEAFF
>few|TRBJ2-3|TRBV7-2|.
TGTGCCAGCAGCAAGGTGTCTACAGATACGCAGTATTTT
CASSKVSTDTQYF
>.|TRBJ2-3|TRBV20-1|.
TGCAGTGCTAGCAATCCGTCTAGCTTCACAGATACGCAGTATTTT
CSASNPSSFTDTQYF
>few|TRBJ1-1|TRBV7-9|.
TGTGCCAGCAGCTTATTACAGGGCACTGAAGCTTTCTTT
CASSLLQGTEAFF
>.|TRBJ2-5|TRBV29-1|.
TGCAGCGGGAACACAGGGTATCGGGAGACCCAGTACTTC
CSGNTGYRETQYF
>.|TRBJ2-1|TRBV6-5|TRBD2
TGTGCCAGCAGGATTAGCGGGGTCAACTACAATGAGCAGTTATTC
CASRISGVNYNEQLF
>few|TRBJ1-1|TRBV20-1|.
TGCAGTGCTAGGGTCCGGCAGAGCAGCATGAACACTGAAGCTTTCTTT
CSARVRQSSMNTEAFF
>.|TRBJ1-1|TRBV12-3/TRBV12-4|.
TGTGCCAGCAGCCTTCAGGTTGAAGCTTTCTTT
CASSLQVEAFF
>few|TRBJ2-2|TRBV4-2|.
TGTGCCAGCAGCCAAGATTACCCCGGGGCTGGGGAGCTGTTTTTT
CASSQDYPGAGELFF
>many|TRBJ2-2|TRBV28|.
TGTGCCAGCAGTTTCTCCGGGGAGCTGTTTTTT
CASSFSGELFF
>.|TRBJ1-1|TRBV10-3|TRBD1
TGTGCCATCAGAAAGACAGGGGGCTCGGGGAACACTGAAGCTTTCTTT
CAIRKTGGSGNTEAFF
>.|TRBJ1-6|TRBV4-1|.
TGCGTCAGCAGCCAAGATGACGGGACACCCCTCCACTTT
CVSSQDDGTPLHF
>few|TRBJ2-7|TRBV2|TRBD1
TGTGCCAGCAGTGAGGGACAGGGGCAGTACTTC
CASSEGQGQYF
>few|TRBJ2-7|TRBV20-1|TRBD1
TGCAGTGCAGCCCGGGACAGGGACGACGAGCAGTACTTC
CSAARDRDDEQYF
>.|TRBJ2-1|TRBV18|.
TGTGCCAGCTCACCACTAGCGGCGTGGGACAATGAGCAGTTCTTC
CASSPLAAWDNEQFF
>few|TRBJ2-1|TRBV20-1|.
TGCAGTGCTAGAGATTTCCGTTTAGCCAATGAGCAGTTCTTC
CSARDFRLANEQFF
>once|TRBJ1-1|TRBV2|.
TGTGCCAGCAGACCGCTGGCCACTGAAGCTTTCTTT
CASRPLATEAFF
>.|TRBJ2-7|TRBV6-2/TRBV6-3|TRBD2
TGTGCCAGCAGAGATGAGGGAAGTACTAGCGGGAGATCCTACGAGCAGTACTTC
CASRDEGSTSGRSYEQYF
>.|TRBJ2-4|TRBV28|.
TGTGCCAGCTTGGAGGCGGGCAAAAACATTCAGTACTTC
CASLEAGKNIQYF
>.|TRBJ1-5|TRBV18|.
TGTGCCAGCTCACCAATGGCAGTTAGCAATCAGCCCCAGCATTTT
CASSPMAVSNQPQHF
>.|TRBJ2-5|TRBV29-1|TRBD2
TGCAGCGTTGAACGAGCGGGGGGATCAGAGACCCAGTACTTC
CSVERAGGSETQYF
>.|TRBJ2-7|TRBV6-1|.
TGTGCCACCAGAAGAGGGAATCTCTACGAGCAGTACTTC
CATRRGNLYEQYF